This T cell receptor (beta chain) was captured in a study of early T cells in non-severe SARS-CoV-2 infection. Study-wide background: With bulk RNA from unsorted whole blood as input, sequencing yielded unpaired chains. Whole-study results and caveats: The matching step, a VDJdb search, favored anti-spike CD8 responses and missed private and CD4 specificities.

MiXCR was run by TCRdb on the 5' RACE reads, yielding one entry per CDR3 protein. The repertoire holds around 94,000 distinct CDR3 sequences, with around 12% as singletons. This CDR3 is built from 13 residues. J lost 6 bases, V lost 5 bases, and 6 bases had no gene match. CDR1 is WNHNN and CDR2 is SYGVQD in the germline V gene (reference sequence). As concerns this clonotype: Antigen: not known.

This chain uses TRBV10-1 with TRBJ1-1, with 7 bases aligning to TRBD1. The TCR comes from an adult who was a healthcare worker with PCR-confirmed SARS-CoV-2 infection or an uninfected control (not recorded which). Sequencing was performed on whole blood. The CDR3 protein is CASSKGQVAEAFF. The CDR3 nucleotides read TGCGCCAGCAGTAAAGGACAGGTTGCTGAAGCTTTCTTT.